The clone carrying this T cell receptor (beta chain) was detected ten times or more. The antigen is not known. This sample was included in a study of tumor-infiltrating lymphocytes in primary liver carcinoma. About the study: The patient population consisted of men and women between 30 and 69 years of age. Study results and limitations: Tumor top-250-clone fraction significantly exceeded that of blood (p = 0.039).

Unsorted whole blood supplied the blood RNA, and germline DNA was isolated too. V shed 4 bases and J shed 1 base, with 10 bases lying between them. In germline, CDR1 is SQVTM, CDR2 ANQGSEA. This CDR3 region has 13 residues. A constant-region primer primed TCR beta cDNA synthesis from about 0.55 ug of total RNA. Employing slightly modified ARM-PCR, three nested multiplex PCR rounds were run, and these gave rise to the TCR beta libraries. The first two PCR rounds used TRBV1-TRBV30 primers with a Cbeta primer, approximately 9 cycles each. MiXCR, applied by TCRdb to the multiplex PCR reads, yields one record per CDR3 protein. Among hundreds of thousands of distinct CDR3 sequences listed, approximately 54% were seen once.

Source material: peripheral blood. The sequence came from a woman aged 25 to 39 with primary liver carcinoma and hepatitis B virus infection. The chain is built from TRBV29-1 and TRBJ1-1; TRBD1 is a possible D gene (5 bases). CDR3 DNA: TGCAGCGTTGCGCCCAGGGCGAACACTGAAGCTTTCTTT. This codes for CSVAPRANTEAFF.